These T cell receptor beta chains were read from a single sample in a study of shared clonotypes between healthy human individuals. Assay used: immunoSEQ multiplex PCR; TCRdb lists only in-frame clones, some missing. The sample gives approximately 320,000 clones, around 87% of which show up once; 15% to 20% is in the top ten. Sequencing input: memory CD8+ T cells sorted from blood. These receptor sequences come from a man aged 18 to 35 in good health. CDR3s include the opening cysteine and the closing phenylalanine or tryptophan. Fields, in order: V gene, J gene, D gene, clone size, CDR3 protein, CDR3 DNA. D genes are given only for firm matches. Only some rows state a clone size, as once, few, many or a class for expanded clones.

>TRBV11-2|TRBJ2-1|.|once
CASSLGPRSGGEQFF
TGTGCCAGCAGCTTAGGCCCTAGGAGCGGCGGTGAGCAGTTCTTC
>TRBV28|TRBJ2-1|.|.
CASSLPGQANEQFF
TGTGCCAGCAGTTTACCAGGGCAGGCCAATGAGCAGTTCTTC
>TRBV7-9|TRBJ1-2|.|few
CASSLGAGNYGYTF
TGTGCCAGCAGCTTAGGGGCGGGAAACTATGGCTACACCTTC
>TRBV5-1|TRBJ1-5|.|.
CASSLASNQPQHF
TGCGCCAGCAGCTTGGCAAGCAATCAGCCCCAGCATTTT
>TRBV6-1|TRBJ1-1|.|.
CASSDPHNTEAFF
TGTGCCAGCAGTGACCCACATAACACTGAAGCTTTCTTT
>TRBV6-1|TRBJ2-4|.|.
CASSEFPPVSDIQYF
TGTGCCAGCAGTGAATTTCCGCCAGTATCGGACATTCAGTACTTC
>TRBV29-1|TRBJ1-1|.|.
CSVRGGRTEAFF
TGCAGCGTTAGGGGGGGGAGGACTGAAGCTTTCTTT
>TRBV4-3|TRBJ2-1|TRBD2|.
CASSPAGLAGDEQFF
TGCGCCAGCAGCCCAGCGGGACTAGCTGGGGATGAGCAGTTCTTC
>TRBV2|TRBJ2-2|.|.
CASSQSLLTILGELFF
TGTGCCAGCAGTCAATCCCTCCTTACTATTCTCGGGGAGCTGTTTTTT
>TRBV29-1|TRBJ1-2|.|.
CSVEEGLGYTF
TGCAGCGTTGAAGAGGGGTTAGGCTACACCTTC
>TRBV13|TRBJ2-7|.|.
CASSFGERDEQYF
TGTGCCAGCAGCTTCGGGGAGAGGGACGAGCAGTACTTC
>TRBV7-6|TRBJ1-2|.|.
CASSTIGPLNYGYTF
TGTGCCAGCAGCACGATTGGACCCCTTAACTATGGCTACACCTTC
>TRBV4-2|TRBJ1-2|.|few
CASSQGSPTNYGYTF
TGTGCCAGCAGCCAAGGGTCGCCCACTAACTATGGCTACACCTTC
>TRBV11-2|TRBJ1-6|.|.
CASSPATGINSPLHF
TGTGCCAGCAGCCCCGCTACAGGGATTAATTCACCCCTCCACTTT
>TRBV6-5|TRBJ2-2|TRBD2|.
CASSGLAGAGELFF
TGTGCCAGCAGTGGACTAGCGGGAGCCGGGGAGCTGTTTTTT
>TRBV4-1|TRBJ1-5|.|.
CASSQDRTYSNQPQHF
TGCGCCAGCAGCCAAGATCGGACTTATAGCAATCAGCCCCAGCATTTT
>TRBV4-1|TRBJ2-3|.|.
CASSQEPTASSGYF
TGCGCCAGCAGCCAAGAGCCCACGGCCTCCTCGGGTTATTTT
>TRBV7-9|TRBJ2-1|TRBD2|once
CASSLPTSGRQSNEQFF
TGTGCCAGCAGCTTACCGACTAGCGGGAGGCAATCAAATGAGCAGTTCTTC
>TRBV4-1|TRBJ2-7|.|.
CASSQEVAYEQYF
TGCGCCAGCAGCCAAGAGGTCGCCTACGAGCAGTACTTC
>TRBV10-3|TRBJ2-2|.|.
CASARGYTGELFF
TGTGCCTCCGCCCGGGGGTACACCGGGGAGCTGTTTTTT
>TRBV5-1|TRBJ2-7|.|.
CASSHDTEKLSYEQYF
TGCGCCAGCAGCCACGACACCGAGAAGCTCTCCTACGAGCAGTACTTC
>TRBV2|TRBJ1-4|.|.
CASSVRDQAQLFF
TGTGCCAGCAGTGTCAGGGATCAGGCCCAACTGTTTTTT
>TRBV5-1|TRBJ2-1|.|.
CASSLADYNEQFF
TGCGCCAGCAGCCTGGCTGATTACAATGAGCAGTTCTTC
>TRBV2|TRBJ2-1|.|.
CASSDPSSNEQFF
TGTGCCAGCAGTGATCCGTCTAGCAATGAGCAGTTCTTC
>TRBV7-6|TRBJ1-1|.|.
CASSLPGQNTEAFF
TGTGCCAGCAGCTTGCCGGGTCAGAACACTGAAGCTTTCTTT
>TRBV5-5|TRBJ1-5|TRBD1|.
CASSLEGRTGVLSNQPQHF
TGTGCCAGCAGCTTGGAGGGTCGGACAGGGGTCCTTAGCAATCAGCCCCAGCATTTT
>TRBV5-1|TRBJ1-1|.|.
CASSLAGRGEGTEAFF
TGCGCCAGCAGCTTGGCGGGCAGGGGCGAAGGTACTGAAGCTTTCTTT
>TRBV5-4|TRBJ2-1|TRBD2|.
CASSAGLAGTLSVQFF
TGTGCCAGCAGCGCCGGACTAGCGGGGACCTTATCGGTGCAGTTCTTC
>TRBV7-9|TRBJ2-7|TRBD2|.
CASSGTSGSYEQYF
TGTGCCAGCAGCGGGACTAGCGGTTCCTACGAGCAGTACTTC
>TRBV7-6|TRBJ2-5|TRBD2|.
CASSLFSGRAETQYF
TGTGCCAGCAGCTTATTCAGCGGGAGGGCAGAGACCCAGTACTTC
>TRBV30|TRBJ1-1|.|.
CAWSVGGSTEAFF
TGTGCCTGGAGTGTAGGAGGGAGCACTGAAGCTTTCTTT
>TRBV21-1|TRBJ2-3|.|.
CASSNPTGNPPSTDTQYF
TGTGCCAGCAGCAACCCCACCGGAAACCCCCCCTCCACAGATACGCAGTATTTT
>TRBV18|TRBJ1-1|TRBD1|.
CASSLGTALPKNTEAFF
TGTGCCAGCTCCCTTGGGACAGCCCTACCAAAGAACACTGAAGCTTTCTTT
>TRBV4-3|TRBJ1-1|.|.
CASSQDIGHWAFF
TGCGCCAGCAGCCAAGATATAGGACACTGGGCTTTCTTT
>TRBV7-2|TRBJ1-2|.|.
CASSLDQGQETDIYGYTF
TGTGCCAGCAGCTTAGATCAGGGGCAAGAAACTGACATCTATGGCTACACCTTC
>TRBV10-1|TRBJ2-7|TRBD1|.
CASSGGQRDRGTYEQYF
TGCGCCAGCAGTGGAGGACAACGGGACAGGGGAACCTACGAGCAGTACTTC
>TRBV7-2|TRBJ2-5|.|few
CASSLGPGQETQYF
TGTGCCAGCAGCTTAGGCCCGGGACAAGAGACCCAGTACTTC
>TRBV13|TRBJ2-6|.|.
CASSLEGGAAGANVLTF
TGTGCCAGCAGCTTAGAAGGGGGAGCTGCTGGGGCCAACGTCCTGACTTTC
>TRBV7-9|TRBJ2-7|TRBD1|.
CASSLGTLIRDRVWEQYF
TGTGCCAGCAGCTTAGGGACACTCATCCGGGACAGGGTTTGGGAGCAGTACTTC
>TRBV6-5|TRBJ2-1|.|.
CASSYSTGERYNEQFF
TGTGCCAGCAGTTACTCGACAGGAGAAAGATACAATGAGCAGTTCTTC
>TRBV9|TRBJ2-7|TRBD1|.
CASSVAGGHYEQYF
TGTGCCAGCAGCGTAGCAGGGGGCCACTACGAGCAGTACTTC
>TRBV6-6|TRBJ2-7|.|.
CASSYPGSARYEQYF
TGTGCCAGCAGTTACCCGGGGAGCGCACGCTACGAGCAGTACTTC
>TRBV4-2|TRBJ1-6|.|.
CASSQVRGSYNSPLHF
TGTGCCAGCAGCCAAGTCAGGGGTTCCTATAATTCACCCCTCCACTTT
>TRBV27|TRBJ2-7|.|.
CASSFLGSSYEQYF
TGTGCCAGCAGTTTTTTAGGGAGCTCCTACGAGCAGTACTTC
>TRBV6-5|TRBJ2-7|.|.
CASSYGRVSYEQYF
TGTGCCAGCAGTTACGGACGGGTCTCCTACGAGCAGTACTTC
>TRBV5-1|TRBJ2-1|TRBD2|.
CASSLVGSGRGSYNEQFF
TGCGCCAGCAGCTTGGTCGGTAGCGGGAGGGGGTCCTACAATGAGCAGTTCTTC
>TRBV10-1|TRBJ2-3|.|.
CASSEIPGRGRSSTDTQYF
TGCGCCAGCAGTGAGATCCCCGGCAGGGGGAGGAGTAGTACAGATACGCAGTATTTT
>TRBV14|TRBJ1-1|.|few
CARKDSYTEAFF
TGTGCCAGGAAGGACAGTTACACTGAAGCTTTCTTT
>TRBV6-1|TRBJ1-1|.|.
CASSEVFYRVPTEAFF
TGTGCCAGCAGTGAAGTTTTTTACAGGGTACCTACTGAAGCTTTCTTT